These 6 T cell receptor beta chains came from one sample sequenced in a study of PD-1 blockade in mismatch repair-deficient tumors. As for time point: roughly 11-day in vitro stimulation with candidate neoantigen peptide 4. For these TCRs, the target antigens are not known. Measured with immunoSEQ multiplex PCR; TCRdb has only the in-frame clones, and not every one. The sample consists of over 14,000 clones, about 85% of them appearing once. This specimen was cells cultured in vitro, taken from a patient treated with pembrolizumab. The origin of the receptors is an adult with mismatch repair-deficient cancer.

CDR3 region: CASVSINTGELFF. In DNA form, the CDR3 reads TGTGCCAGCGTTTCTATTAACACCGGGGAGCTGTTTTTT. The gene calls are TRBV6-5 and TRBJ2-2, with no clear D. The germline V gene encodes CDR1 MNHEY and CDR2 SVGAGI. Deletions cut 8 bases from V and 2 bases from J, with 9 bases between. This CDR3 is built from 13 residues.

In DNA form, the CDR3 reads TGTGCCAGTAGTATAGGGATGACAGGGATTATCACCGGGGAGCTGTTTTTT. This codes for CASSIGMTGIITGELFF. The V gene is TRBV19, the J gene TRBJ2-2, with TRBD1 matching over 7 bases. The trim removed 1 base at V and 4 bases at J, leaving 9 bases unmatched. The CDR3 is 17 amino acids. Germline CDR1 is LNHDA and CDR2 is SQIVND (reference sequence).

V gene TRBV2 combines with J gene TRBJ2-3; the D call may be TRBD1 or TRBD2 (6 bases each). Per germline, CDR1 SNHLY and CDR2 FYNNEI. This CDR3 region has 14 residues. Trimming stripped 4 bases from V and 2 bases from J, with 10 bases between. Here the CDR3 reads CASSVGGATDTQYF. The CDR3 DNA reads TGTGCCAGCAGTGTCGGGGGCGCCACAGATACGCAGTATTTT.

In this sample, this clone turned up a few times. This chain connects TRBV9 to TRBJ2-7; D ambiguous. Germline assignment: CDR1 SGDLS and CDR2 YYNGEE. This CDR3 has 13 amino acids. Trimming removed 1 base at V and 5 bases at J, with 10 bases between. The CDR3 DNA is TGTGCCAGCAGCGTAACACCCGCCCACGAGCAGTACTTC. Its protein product is CASSVTPAHEQYF.

The chain is built from TRBV7-9 and TRBJ2-3; tentative D call: TRBD1 (6 bases). The CDR3 extends over 14 amino acids. V was cut by 7 bases and J by 3 bases, with 14 bases left in between. Germline CDR1 SEHNR, CDR2 FQNEAQ (reference sequence). Written as DNA, the CDR3 is TGTGCCAGCACCTTCGACAGGTATACAGATACGCAGTATTTT. Its protein is CASTFDRYTDTQYF.

This clone was recorded only once. The chain uses TRBV19 and TRBJ2-5; tentative D call: TRBD1 (5 bases). The germline V gene has CDR1 LNHDA and CDR2 SQIVND (reference sequence). The CDR3 length is 15 residues. Trimming pared 0 bases from V and 0 bases from J, leaving 8 bases between. CDR3 nucleotides: TGTGCCAGTAGTATAGATTCAGGGTACCAAGAGACCCAGTACTTC. It translates to CASSIDSGYQETQYF.